This T cell receptor beta chain was sequenced during a study of tumor-infiltrating lymphocytes in primary liver carcinoma. TCR beta cDNA was prepared out of about 530 ng total RNA by means of a constant-region primer. A slightly modified ARM-PCR protocol with three nested multiplex PCR rounds produced these TCR beta libraries. Two initial PCR rounds of roughly 10 cycles each paired TRBV1-TRBV30 forward primers with a C-beta reverse primer. Each CDR3 protein gets one entry after TCRdb re-called the multiplex PCR reads with MiXCR. Among some 190,000 distinct CDR3 sequences listed, over 50% were seen once. Unsorted whole blood yielded the blood RNA, and germline DNA was also extracted. V was pared by 4 bases and J by 1 base, with 6 bases between. CDR3 length: 12 residues. Germline V gene sequence: CDR1 SQVTM, CDR2 ANQGSEA.

The sequencing sample was made of peripheral blood. V and J are TRBV29-1 and TRBJ2-3; TRBD1 or TRBD2 may be the D gene (5 bases each). The TCR was taken from a man between 35 and 55 years old with primary liver carcinoma and hepatitis B virus infection. CDR3 loop: CSVGGRTDTQYF. The CDR3 DNA sequence: TGCAGCGTTGGGGGACGCACAGATACGCAGTATTTT.